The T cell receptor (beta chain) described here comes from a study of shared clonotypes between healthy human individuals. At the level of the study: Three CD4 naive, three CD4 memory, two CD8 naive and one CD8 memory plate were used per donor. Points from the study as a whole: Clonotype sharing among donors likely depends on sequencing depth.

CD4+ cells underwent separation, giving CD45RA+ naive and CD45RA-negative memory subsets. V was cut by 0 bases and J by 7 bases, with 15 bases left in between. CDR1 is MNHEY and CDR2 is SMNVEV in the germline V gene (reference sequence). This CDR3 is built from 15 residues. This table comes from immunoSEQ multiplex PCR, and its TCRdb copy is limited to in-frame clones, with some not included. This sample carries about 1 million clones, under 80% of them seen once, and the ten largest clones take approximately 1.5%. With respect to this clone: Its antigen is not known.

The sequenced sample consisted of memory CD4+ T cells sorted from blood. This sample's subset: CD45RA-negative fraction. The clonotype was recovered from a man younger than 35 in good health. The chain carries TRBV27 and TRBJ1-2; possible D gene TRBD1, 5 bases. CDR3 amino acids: CASSLSRGSYGGYTF. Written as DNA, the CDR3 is TGTGCCAGCAGTTTATCGAGGGGATCCTATGGTGGCTACACCTTC.